This TCR beta chain derives from a study of cytomegalovirus exposure and HLA in healthy donors. The CDR3 consists of 15 residues. V lost 6 bases to trimming and J lost 0 bases, with 12 bases between them. The germline gives CDR1 MNHEY, CDR2 SMNVEV (reference sequence). This PCR relied on a set of 60 Vbeta primers and 13 Jbeta primers. Some clones are missing from TCRdb's copy, which holds only in-frame ones; the method was immunoSEQ multiplex PCR. Among around 150,000 clones, roughly 80% were seen once, and the ten largest hold more than 3.5%. Likely unrecorded immune exposures existed in these nominally healthy donors.

The chain joins TRBV27 to TRBJ1-5; no definite D call. The TCR originated in a man in his forties or fifties in good health and CMV-seronegative. Specimen: PBMCs. The CDR3 is CASSLGINSNQPQHF. DNA of the CDR3: TGTGCCAGCAGCCTCGGGATAAATAGCAATCAGCCCCAGCATTTT.